The rows below give T cell receptor beta chains drawn from one sample of a study of read filtering for tumor transcriptome and immune sequencing. One entry per CDR3 protein, called by TCRdb with MiXCR from the reads. The sample lists 35,000 to 55,000 distinct CDR3 sequences, over 9.5% occurring once. The sample was a population of CD138-negative cells sorted from bone marrow. Every receptor here comes from a donor over 35 with multiple myeloma. Each CDR3 is given with its conserved first and last residue. The D gene is left open where the match is weak. The size of a clone is reported for some rows only, either as once, few or many, or as a class for expanded clones.

j_call v_call d_call clone_size cdr3_nt cdr3_aa
TRBJ2-1 TRBV29-1 TRBD2 many TGCAGCGTTGAAAGAGCGGGAGGACCCTTATCCTACAATGAGCAGTTCTTC CSVERAGGPLSYNEQFF
TRBJ2-1 TRBV7-9 TRBD1 many TGTGCCAGCAGCTTATGGGACAGGGGTAATGAGCAGTTCTTC CASSLWDRGNEQFF
TRBJ2-1 TRBV2 . many TGTGCCAGCAGTGGGGCGGAGACCACCTACAATGAGCAGTTCTTC CASSGAETTYNEQFF
TRBJ2-1 TRBV29-1 . many TGCAGCGTTCCAGGGGCCCGGGGTGAGCAGTTCTTC CSVPGARGEQFF
TRBJ2-7 TRBV12-3/TRBV12-4 . many TGTGCCAGCGGATTAAACTACGAGCAGTACTTC CASGLNYEQYF
TRBJ2-5 TRBV29-1 . many TGCAGCGTTGGTGGGGGGGCTCAAGAGACCCAGTACTTC CSVGGGAQETQYF
TRBJ2-1 TRBV7-3 TRBD2 medium-sized TGTGCCAGCAGCTTAGCGGGAGGGAGGAATGAGCAGTTCTTC CASSLAGGRNEQFF
TRBJ2-5 TRBV13 . . TGTGCCAGCAGCCTACAGGGAGGGGAGGAGACCCAGTACTTC CASSLQGGEETQYF
TRBJ2-7 TRBV28 . many TGTGCCAGCAGCTCTTATTACGAGCAGTACTTC CASSSYYEQYF
TRBJ2-7 TRBV28 . many TGTGCCAGCATCACGATGGGGGCGGAAGAGCAGTACTTC CASITMGAEEQYF
TRBJ1-1 TRBV12-3/TRBV12-4 . many TGTGCCAGCAGTTTATGGGGGGGGGCGAACACTGAAGCTTTCTTT CASSLWGGANTEAFF
TRBJ2-1 TRBV7-9 TRBD2 many TGTGCCAGCAGCTTAGCATTCGCTAGCGGGCGTCCTTACAATGAGCAGTTCTTC CASSLAFASGRPYNEQFF
TRBJ1-1 TRBV12-3/TRBV12-4 . many TGTGCCAGCACCAACCGGGGCGTGAACACTGAAGCTTTCTTT CASTNRGVNTEAFF
TRBJ2-5 TRBV28 TRBD2 many TGTGCCAGCCGCGGGGGAGGAAAGGGGACCCAAGAGACCCAGTACTTC CASRGGGKGTQETQYF
TRBJ1-3 TRBV4-1 . many TGCGCCAGCAGCCAGCCTGACAGGCTCTCTGGAAACACCATATATTTT CASSQPDRLSGNTIYF
TRBJ2-7 TRBV4-1 . many TGCGCCAGCAGCCAAGATCATGACGTACACTACGAGCAGTACTTC CASSQDHDVHYEQYF
TRBJ1-2 TRBV5-1 . many TGCGCCAGCAGCTTGGACGGAGGGAACTATGGCTACACCTTC CASSLDGGNYGYTF
TRBJ2-5 TRBV7-9 . many TGTGCCAGCAGCTTAGGCCGGCCATCCGAAGAGACCCAGTACTTC CASSLGRPSEETQYF
TRBJ2-3 TRBV7-6 TRBD2 few TGTGCCAGCAGCTTAGGGGTCCTAGCGGGAGGTTCGGATACGCAGTATTTT CASSLGVLAGGSDTQYF
TRBJ1-1 TRBV18 . many TGTGCCAGCTCTGGACAGAAGAACACTGAAGCTTTCTTT CASSGQKNTEAFF
TRBJ2-1 TRBV23-1 TRBD1 many TGCGCCAGCAGTCAAGACGACAGGGCCAACTACAATGAGCAGTTCTTC CASSQDDRANYNEQFF
TRBJ1-1 TRBV5-5 . many TGTCCCAGCAGCTTCTCCGGAATGAACACTGAAGCTTTCTTT CPSSFSGMNTEAFF
TRBJ2-7 TRBV7-9 TRBD2 many TGTGCCAGCAGCTCTGCCGGGACTAGTTCCCACGAGCAGTACTTC CASSSAGTSSHEQYF
TRBJ2-7 TRBV28 TRBD2 many TGTGCCAGCAGTTTCGCTAGCGGGCTTTACGAGCAGTACTTC CASSFASGLYEQYF
TRBJ2-5 TRBV29-1 TRBD1 many TGCAGCGTTGAAGATCCCGGGACAGGGGGCTTCGAGACCCAGTACTTC CSVEDPGTGGFETQYF
TRBJ2-5 TRBV10-2 . few TGCGCCAGCAGCCCCATTCACATACAAGAGACCCAGTACTTC CASSPIHIQETQYF
TRBJ2-1 TRBV20-1 . many TGCAGTGCTGATCCCGGCGGTATGGCACAGTTCTTC CSADPGGMAQFF
TRBJ2-3 TRBV20-1 TRBD2 many TGCAGTGCCCGGCGGGAGGGCCGAGATACGCAGTATTTT CSARREGRDTQYF
TRBJ2-5 TRBV11-2 TRBD2 many TGTGCCAGCAGTTTTAGAAGACTAGCGGGTCAAGAGACCCAGTACTTC CASSFRRLAGQETQYF
TRBJ2-7 TRBV11-2 TRBD2 many TGTGCCAGCAGCCATGGACTAGCCTACGAGCAGTACTTC CASSHGLAYEQYF
TRBJ1-1 TRBV4-1 . medium-sized TGCGCCAGCAGCACGCGGGAGGTGACTGAAGCTTTCTTT CASSTREVTEAFF
TRBJ2-1 TRBV29-1 TRBD2 many TGCAGCGTTGAAGGGGGCGGGAGTGTGGAGCAGTTCTTC CSVEGGGSVEQFF
TRBJ2-5 TRBV29-1 . many TGCAGCGGAGCAAGGGGACAAGAGACCCAGTACTTC CSGARGQETQYF
TRBJ2-3 TRBV9 . many TGTGCCAGCAGCGTAGAGGACGGCCGCACAGATACGCAGTATTTT CASSVEDGRTDTQYF
TRBJ2-3 TRBV6-5 . many TGTGCCAGCAGTTTAGGGGGTCCGGTAGATACGCAGTATTTT CASSLGGPVDTQYF
TRBJ2-1 TRBV7-2 . many TGTGCCAGCAGCTTAGGCCTAGGCGGCTACAATGAGCAGTTCTTC CASSLGLGGYNEQFF
TRBJ2-2 TRBV6-5 TRBD2 many TGTGCCAGCAGTACGGGACTAGCGGCGGGGGAGCTGTTTTTT CASSTGLAAGELFF
TRBJ1-1 TRBV11-2 . many TGTGCCAGCAGCTCGCCAGGTTCAGGGCGCAACACTGAAGCTTTCTTT CASSSPGSGRNTEAFF
TRBJ2-2 TRBV3-1 TRBD2 few TGTGCCAGCAGCCCAGCTAGCGGGAGGCACACCGGGGAGCTGTTTTTT CASSPASGRHTGELFF
TRBJ2-5 TRBV5-1 TRBD2 many TGCGCCAGCAGTCGGGTACTAGCGGAAGAGACCCAGTACTTC CASSRVLAEETQYF
TRBJ2-1 TRBV6-2/TRBV6-3 TRBD2 many TGTGCCAGCAGTTACTCTGGGAGGGGTTACAATGAGCAGTTCTTC CASSYSGRGYNEQFF
TRBJ2-3 TRBV11-2 . many TGTGCCAGCAGCTTCGAGATAGCGGATGGCACAGATACGCAGTATTTT CASSFEIADGTDTQYF